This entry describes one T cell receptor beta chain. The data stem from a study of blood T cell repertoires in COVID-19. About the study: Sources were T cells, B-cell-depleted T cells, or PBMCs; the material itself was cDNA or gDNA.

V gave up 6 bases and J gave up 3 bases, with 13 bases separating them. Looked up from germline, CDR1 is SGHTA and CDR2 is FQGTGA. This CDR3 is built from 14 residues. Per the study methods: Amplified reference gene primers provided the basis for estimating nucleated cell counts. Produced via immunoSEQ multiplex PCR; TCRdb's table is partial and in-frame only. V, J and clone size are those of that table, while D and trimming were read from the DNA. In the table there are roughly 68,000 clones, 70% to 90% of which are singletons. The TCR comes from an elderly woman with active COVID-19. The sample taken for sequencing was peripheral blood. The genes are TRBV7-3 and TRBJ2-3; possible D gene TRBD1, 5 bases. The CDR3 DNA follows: TGTGCCAGCAGTTACTCTAGACAGACAGATACGCAGTATTTT. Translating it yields CASSYSRQTDTQYF.